The 5 T cell receptor beta chains given below trace back to one sample, sequenced in a study of CDR3 diversity in severe acne. TCRdb re-called the PCR reads with MiXCR, one entry per CDR3 protein. The repertoire holds 89,000 or so distinct CDR3 sequences, with roughly half as singletons. Sequenced material: blood. These receptors were obtained from a male donor in good health, serving as a control.

This clonotype was seen many times. J is TRBJ2-2 and V is TRBV9; 12 nucleotides agree with TRBD2. Germline lookup yields CDR1 SGDLS and CDR2 YYNGEE. V was pared by 3 bases and J by 4 bases, with 10 bases of the junction left unmatched. The CDR3 runs 18 residues. CDR3 amino acids: CASSELAGGFTGTGELFF. CDR3 sequence (DNA): TGTGCCAGCAGCGAGCTAGCGGGGGGGTTCACGGGCACCGGGGAGCTGTTTTTT.

The chain joins TRBV9 to TRBJ2-7; TRBD1 is a possible D gene (6 bases). CDR3 length: 16 residues. Per germline, CDR1 SGDLS and CDR2 YYNGEE. V lost 4 bases and J 0 bases, leaving 17 bases between the germline ends. CDR3 sequence (DNA): TGTGCCAGCAGCTCCCCCGGGGACAACCTCTCCTACGAGCAGTACTTC. This codes for CASSSPGDNLSYEQYF.

V usage is TRBV11-1 and J usage is TRBJ1-1, with TRBD1 matching 7 bases. In germline, CDR1 is SGHAT, CDR2 FQDESV (reference sequence). This CDR3 is 14 amino acids long. V shed 7 bases and J 1 base; nucleotides not matched to a gene: 6. In nucleotides, the CDR3 is TGTGCCAGCATCTCAACAGGGGAGAACACTGAAGCTTTCTTT. Translating it yields CASISTGENTEAFF.

The genes are TRBV27 and TRBJ1-5; possibly TRBD1 for D (5 bases). Germline V lookup: CDR1 MNHEY, CDR2 SMNVEV (reference sequence). The CDR3 has 15 residues. Trimming shortened V by 5 bases and J by 9 bases, and 20 bases separated the two germline ends. The CDR3 is CASSPLGVPPPPQHF. Written as DNA, the CDR3 is TGTGCCAGCAGTCCGCTGGGGGTTCCTCCCCCGCCCCAGCATTTT.

The chain couples TRBV24-1 to TRBJ2-7; no clear D. Germline CDR1 and CDR2: KGHDR and SFDVKD. The CDR3 length is 15 residues. The V end lost 7 bases, the J end lost 0 bases, and 15 bases lay between the germline ends. The CDR3 loop is CATRGIRTDSYEQYF. The CDR3 DNA sequence: TGTGCCACCAGGGGTATAAGGACGGACTCCTACGAGCAGTACTTC.